Listed here are 9 T cell receptor beta chains from one sample, sequenced in a study of shared clonotypes between healthy human individuals. Clones were sequenced by immunoSEQ multiplex PCR, and TCRdb holds only the in-frame ones, with some missing. This table holds roughly 2 million clones, 85% to 95% found once. The material sequenced was naive CD4+ T cells sorted from blood. Subset described: CD45RA+ positively selected. The receptors here all came from a man aged 18 to 30 in good health.

The chain is built from TRBV27 and TRBJ1-1; D gene uncertain. The germline V and J ends were trimmed by 3 bases and 1 base, with 6 bases remaining between them. Germline CDR1 and CDR2: MNHEY and SMNVEV (reference sequence). The CDR3 has 13 amino acids. As DNA, the CDR3 is TGTGCCAGCAGTTTTCGGCCGAACACTGAAGCTTTCTTT. It specifies CASSFRPNTEAFF.

This clone was observed a single time. This chain links TRBV14 with TRBJ2-5; 9 bases are a match to TRBD1. V shed 0 bases, J shed 4 bases, and the junction held 18 bases outside the gene matches. The length of the CDR3 is 20 residues. Germline assignment: CDR1 SGHDN and CDR2 FVKESK. The CDR3 DNA reads as TGTGCCAGCAGCCAAGACTGGGACAGGGCCGGGAGAGGTGTGCGAGAGACCCAGTACTTC. Translation gives CASSQDWDRAGRGVRETQYF.

The genes are TRBV6-9 and TRBJ1-2, with D perhaps TRBD1 (5 bases). This CDR3 spans 13 amino acids. Germline assignment: CDR1 MNHGY and CDR2 SVAAGI. Trimming shortened V by 7 bases and J by 2 bases, and 11 bases separated the two germline ends. The CDR3: CASTPTANYGYTF. CDR3 bases: TGTGCCAGCACTCCGACAGCGAACTATGGCTACACCTTC.

This chain uses TRBV29-1 with TRBJ2-3, with 7 bases fitting TRBD2. CDR3 length: 12 amino acids. Germline CDR1 is SQVTM and CDR2 is ANQGSEA. V shed 7 bases and J 4 bases; nucleotides not matched to a gene: 5. The chain's CDR3 is CSAGDYPDTQYF. The CDR3 DNA follows: TGCAGCGCCGGGGACTACCCAGATACGCAGTATTTT.

The chain couples TRBV15 to TRBJ1-5; D possibly corresponds to TRBD1 (6 bases). The CDR3 is made up of 16 amino acids. Trimming removed 0 bases at V and 6 bases at J, with 15 bases between. Germline CDR1 LNHNV, CDR2 YYDKDF (reference sequence). DNA of the CDR3: TGTGCCACCAGCAGAGATTTGGGCCAGGGGAGTCAGCCCCAGCATTTT. Encoded protein: CATSRDLGQGSQPQHF.

The chain is built from TRBV30 and TRBJ2-3, with 8 bases that match TRBD2. Germline lookup yields CDR1 GTSNPN and CDR2 SVGIG (reference sequence). V lost 3 bases and J lost 5; bases outside the gene matches: 7. This CDR3 is built from 14 residues. The CDR3 DNA is TGTGCCTGGAGCCCCGGGAGGGGTGGAGATACGCAGTATTTT. Protein sequence: CAWSPGRGGDTQYF.

V and J are TRBV11-2 and TRBJ2-1; 8 bases align to TRBD2. This CDR3 comprises 16 residues. The germline gives CDR1 SGHAT, CDR2 FQNNGV. The V segment lost 1 base and the J segment 10 bases; nucleotides outside the gene matches: 12. The chain's CDR3 is CASSLASGSTAGEQFF. The CDR3 DNA follows: TGTGCCAGCAGCTTAGCTAGCGGGTCTACAGCCGGGGAGCAGTTCTTC.

The V call is TRBV11-2, the J call TRBJ1-4; D possibly corresponds to TRBD1 (5 bases). The V end was cut by 2 bases, the J end by 13 bases, with 14 bases between. This CDR3 comprises 13 residues. Germline V gives CDR1 SGHAT, CDR2 FQNNGV. The CDR3 sequence is CASSLYDGGGLFF. CDR3 nucleotides: TGTGCCAGCAGCTTATATGATGGGGGTGGACTGTTTTTT.

The chain couples TRBV6-4 to TRBJ1-1; D uncertain. Trimming left V 6 bases short and J 4 bases short, with 15 bases between. CDR3 length equals 14 residues. Germline V gene sequence: CDR1 MRHNA, CDR2 SNTAGT. CDR3 in amino acids: CASRSTISGTEAFF. The DNA of the CDR3 is TGTGCCAGCAGAAGCACTATATCTGGCACTGAAGCTTTCTTT.